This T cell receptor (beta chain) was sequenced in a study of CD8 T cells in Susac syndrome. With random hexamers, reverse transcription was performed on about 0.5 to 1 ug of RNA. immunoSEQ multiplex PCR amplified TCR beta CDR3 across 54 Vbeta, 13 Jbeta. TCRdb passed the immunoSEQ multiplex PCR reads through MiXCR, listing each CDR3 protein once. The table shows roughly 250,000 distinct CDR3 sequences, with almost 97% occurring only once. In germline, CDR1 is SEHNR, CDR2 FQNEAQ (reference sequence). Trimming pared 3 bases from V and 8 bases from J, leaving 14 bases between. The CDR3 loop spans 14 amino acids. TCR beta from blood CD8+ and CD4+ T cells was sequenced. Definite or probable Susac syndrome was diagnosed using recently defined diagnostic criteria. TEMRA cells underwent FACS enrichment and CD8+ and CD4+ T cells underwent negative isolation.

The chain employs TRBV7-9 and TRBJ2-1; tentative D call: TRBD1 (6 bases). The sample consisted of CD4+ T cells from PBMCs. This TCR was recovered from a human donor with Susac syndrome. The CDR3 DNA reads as TGTGCCAGCAGCTTTGAGGGGGACCGGGATGAGCAGTTCTTC. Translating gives CASSFEGDRDEQFF.